Below are 20 T cell receptor beta chains sequenced from a single sample in a study of blood T cell repertoires in COVID-19. Here immunoSEQ multiplex PCR was the method, and the copy in TCRdb shows in-frame clones only, minus some. The repertoire holds about 73,000 clones, with over 75% as singletons. The sequenced sample was peripheral blood. These receptors were collected from a woman in her sixties or seventies with acute or convalescent COVID-19.

The chain combines TRBV27 with TRBJ2-7, with D possibly TRBD1 on 7 matching bases. Trimming removed 5 bases at V and 6 bases at J, with 14 bases between. This CDR3 contains 13 residues. The germline V gene encodes CDR1 MNHEY and CDR2 SMNVEV (reference sequence). The CDR3 DNA sequence: TGTGCCAGCAGTCCGACAGGGAGGTCCGAGCAGTACTTC. It translates to CASSPTGRSEQYF.

The chain couples TRBV2 to TRBJ1-1; 8 bases map to TRBD1. The germline V gene has CDR1 SNHLY and CDR2 FYNNEI. The CDR3 covers 15 residues. Trimming at V came to 11 bases and at J to 7 bases, leaving 18 bases not matched to a gene. The CDR3 DNA reads TGTGCCGCCCAGACCCCGGACAGGGCAGGGATTGAAGCTTTCTTT. Translating gives CAAQTPDRAGIEAFF.

V usage is TRBV6-5 and J usage is TRBJ2-1; maybe TRBD1 (6 bases). Germline V lookup: CDR1 MNHEY, CDR2 SVGAGI. The CDR3 extends over 14 amino acids. Deletions cut 7 bases from V and 8 bases from J, with 18 bases between. The CDR3 loop reads CASIKGDAGDEQFF. CDR3 coding DNA: TGTGCCAGCATTAAAGGGGACGCAGGGGATGAGCAGTTCTTC.

The chain is built from TRBV7-9 and TRBJ2-7, with 7 positions matching TRBD1. Trimming took 4 bases from V and 3 from J; bases not matched to a gene: 6. CDR3 size: 14 residues. Germline V gene sequence: CDR1 SEHNR, CDR2 FQNEAQ (reference sequence). The chain's CDR3 is CASSSPGTDYEQYF. The CDR3 bases are TGTGCCAGCAGCTCCCCTGGGACAGACTACGAGCAGTACTTC.

This sequence joins TRBV30 and TRBJ1-6, with D possibly TRBD1 on 6 matching bases. In germline, CDR1 is GTSNPN, CDR2 SVGIG (reference sequence). This CDR3 region has 14 residues. Trimming removed 3 bases from V and 8 bases from J, with 14 bases in between. The chain's CDR3 is CAWSSTGIYSPLHF. The CDR3 DNA reads as TGTGCCTGGAGCTCGACAGGAATCTATTCACCCCTCCACTTT.

The rearrangement joins TRBV20-1 to TRBJ2-5; perhaps TRBD2 as D (5 bases). The CDR3 sequence is 15 residues long. Germline V CDR1 and CDR2: DFQATT, SNEGSKA (reference sequence). V shed 3 bases and J shed 2 bases, with 16 bases lying between them. The CDR3 DNA is TGCAGTGCTAGTTTTCAGCGGAAGCCACAAGAGACCCAGTACTTC. This sequence encodes CSASFQRKPQETQYF.

This clone was recorded only once. One end of the junction varies from germline; a read error may be responsible. The chain employs TRBV3-1 (or the pseudogene TRBV3-2) and TRBJ2-5, with D tentatively TRBD2 (5 bases). This CDR3 region has 15 residues. Germline CDR1 is LGHDT and CDR2 is YNNKEL (reference sequence). The CDR3 region has the DNA TGTGCCAGCAGCCGGCGGATAGGACTCGAAGACACCCAGTACTTC. This codes for CASSRRIGLEDTQYF.

This chain joins TRBV18 and TRBJ2-7, with a weak D call TRBD1 (6 bases). The CDR3 covers 16 residues. Germline-derived CDR1 and CDR2 are KGHSH and LQKENI. Trimming removed 3 bases from V and 2 bases from J, with 17 bases in between. CDR3 residues: CASSPSHSGTTYEQYF. The CDR3 DNA sequence: TGTGCCAGCTCACCTTCGCACTCCGGGACAACCTACGAGCAGTACTTC. Full variable domain (outside the CDR3, taken from reference TRBV18 and TRBJ2-7): NAGVMQNPRHLVRRRGQEARLRCSPMKGHSHVYWYRQLPEEGLKFMVYLQKENIIDESGMPKERFSAEFPKEGPSILRIQQVVRGDSAAYFCASSPSHSGTTYEQYFGPGTRLTVT.

In its sample, this clone was seen a few times. This rearrangement joins TRBV5-1 to TRBJ1-5; no clear D. V gave up 3 bases and J gave up 1 base, with 11 bases separating them. This CDR3 spans 15 amino acids. Germline CDR1 reads SGHRS; CDR2 reads YFSETQ. The CDR3 bases are TGCGCCAGCAGCTCTGGTGGGCAGAGCAATCAGCCCCAGCATTTT. It is translated as CASSSGGQSNQPQHF. Full variable domain (remainder filled in from reference TRBV5-1 and TRBJ1-5): KAGVTQTPRYLIKTRGQQVTLSCSPISGHRSVSWYQQTPGQGLQFLFEYFSETQRNKGNFPGRFSGRQFSNSRSEMNVSTLELGDSALYLCASSSGGQSNQPQHFGDGTRLSIL.

The chain recombines TRBV9 with TRBJ2-1; 9 nucleotides agree with TRBD2. Unmatched junction bases numbered 8, after V lost 1 base and J lost 9 bases. This CDR3 is built from 15 residues. CDR1 and CDR2 from the germline V gene are SGDLS and YYNGEE. In DNA, the CDR3 is TGTGCCAGCAGCGTACGGGTAGCGGGAGACGGTGAGCAGTTCTTC. As protein: CASSVRVAGDGEQFF.

The chain links TRBV7-9 to TRBJ2-7, with 8 bases aligning to TRBD1. Germline V gene lookup returns CDR1 SEHNR and CDR2 FQNEAQ (reference sequence). The CDR3 length is 14 residues. Trimming at V came to 4 bases and at J to 4 bases, leaving 6 bases not matched to a gene. CDR3 bases: TGTGCCAGCAGCTCACAGGGGGTTGGGTACGAGCAGTACTTC. Protein sequence: CASSSQGVGYEQYF. The full variable domain, completed using reference TRBV7-9 and TRBJ2-7, is DTGVSQNPRHKITKRGQNVTFRCDPISEHNRLYWYRQTLGQGPEFLTYFQNEAQLEKSRLLSDRFSAERPKGSFSTLEIQRTEQGDSAMYLCASSSQGVGYEQYFGPGTRLTVT.

This clone appeared a single time. The chain combines TRBV19 with TRBJ2-1, with TRBD1 as a possible D gene (5 bases). The ends were cut back, 0 bases at V and 0 bases at J, with 12 bases in the middle. The CDR3 is 17 amino acids. CDR1 and CDR2 (germline): LNHDA, SQIVND (reference sequence). The CDR3 protein is CASSIDGAPSSYNEQFF. DNA of the CDR3: TGTGCCAGTAGTATAGATGGGGCTCCCAGCTCCTACAATGAGCAGTTCTTC.

CDR3 in amino acids: CATSRGKGASREKLFF. CDR3 DNA: TGTGCCACCAGCAGAGGCAAGGGGGCCTCTCGTGAAAAACTGTTTTTT. This chain uses TRBV15 with TRBJ1-4; TRBD1 aligns across 7 bases. V shed 1 base and J 7 bases; nucleotides not matched to a gene: 9. This CDR3 contains 16 residues. Germline CDR1 reads LNHNV; CDR2 reads YYDKDF (reference sequence).

This clone was observed a single time. V and J are TRBV4-2 and TRBJ2-6; 12 nucleotides match TRBD2. The CDR3 has 18 residues. With V trimmed by 4 bases and J by 0 bases, 4 bases remained unmatched. The germline V gene encodes CDR1 LGHNA and CDR2 YNFKEQ. The CDR3 region has the DNA TGTGCCAGCAGCCCGCTAGCGGGAGGGGGCTCTGGGGCCAACGTCCTGACTTTC. It specifies CASSPLAGGGSGANVLTF.

DNA for the CDR3: TGTGCCAGCAGCCTCCGAAGCGGGGGGGAAGTTCGGGAGCTGTTTTTT. Translation: CASSLRSGGEVRELFF. The chain employs TRBV7-2 and TRBJ2-2; TRBD2 agrees at 10 bases. Per germline, CDR1 SGHTA and CDR2 FQGNSA. Trimming at V came to 5 bases and at J to 9 bases, leaving 12 bases not matched to a gene. The CDR3 is 16 residues long. Full variable domain (rest looked up from reference TRBV7-2 and TRBJ2-2): GAGVSQSPSNKVTEKGKDVELRCDPISGHTALYWYRQSLGQGLEFLIYFQGNSAPDKSGLPSDRFSAERTGGSVSTLTIQRTQQEDSAVYLCASSLRSGGEVRELFFGEGSRLTVL.

The chain has TRBV29-1 and TRBJ2-1; 9 bases line up with TRBD2. CDR3 length: 16 residues. V dropped 4 bases and J dropped 3; count of bases not matched to a gene: 10. Germline V CDR1 and CDR2: SQVTM, ANQGSEA. The CDR3 sequence: CSVGPDSGRSYNEQFF. CDR3 coding DNA: TGCAGCGTTGGCCCCGATAGCGGGAGAAGCTACAATGAGCAGTTCTTC.

The chain carries TRBV19 and TRBJ1-2, with a tentative D call TRBD1 (5 bases). This CDR3 has 14 amino acids. V was trimmed by 5 bases and J by 2 bases, leaving 12 bases between them. Germline V gene sequence: CDR1 LNHDA, CDR2 SQIVND (reference sequence). CDR3 coding DNA: TGTGCCAGTAGTCCAGGCCCAGGGAACTATGGCTACACCTTC. Protein sequence: CASSPGPGNYGYTF.

The genes are TRBV10-2 and TRBJ1-2; TRBD1 is a possible D gene (5 bases). The CDR3 has 13 residues. Per germline, CDR1 WSHSY and CDR2 SAAADI. The V gene lost 8 bases and the J gene lost 8 bases, with 18 bases spanning the gap. The chain's CDR3 is CASQETRGEGYTF. DNA of the CDR3: TGCGCCAGCCAAGAAACGCGGGGGGAAGGCTACACCTTC.

The V gene is TRBV19, the J gene TRBJ2-1; 12 bases are shared with TRBD2. Germline CDR1 reads LNHDA; CDR2 reads SQIVND (reference sequence). This CDR3 region has 17 residues. The junction had 13 bases not matched to a gene; V was cut back by 4 bases and J by 9 bases. CDR3 nucleotide sequence: TGTGCCAGTAGTAAACGGGCGACTAGCGGGAGTCGCGGTGAGCAGTTCTTC. Protein: CASSKRATSGSRGEQFF.

The gene calls are TRBV6-6 and TRBJ1-2, with TRBD1 matching 7 bases. The junction had 9 bases not matched to a gene; V was cut back by 4 bases and J by 4 bases. The length of the CDR3 is 15 residues. Germline V gives CDR1 MNHNY, CDR2 SVGAGI (reference sequence). DNA for the CDR3: TGTGCCAGCAGTTTAACACAGGGGCCCAGCTATGGCTACACCTTC. It encodes CASSLTQGPSYGYTF.